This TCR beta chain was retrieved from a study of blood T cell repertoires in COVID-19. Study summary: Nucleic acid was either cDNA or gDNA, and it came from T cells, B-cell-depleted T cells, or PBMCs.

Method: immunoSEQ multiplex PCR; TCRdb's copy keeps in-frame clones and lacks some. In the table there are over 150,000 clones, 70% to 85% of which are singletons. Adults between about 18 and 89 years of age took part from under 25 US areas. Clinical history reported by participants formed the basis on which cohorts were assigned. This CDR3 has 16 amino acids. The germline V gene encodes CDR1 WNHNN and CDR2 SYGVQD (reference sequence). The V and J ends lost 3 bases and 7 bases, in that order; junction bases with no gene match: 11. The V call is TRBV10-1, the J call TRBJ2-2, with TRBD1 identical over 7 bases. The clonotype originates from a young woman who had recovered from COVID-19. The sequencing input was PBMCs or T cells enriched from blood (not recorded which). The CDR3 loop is CASSDPLEGGDGELFF. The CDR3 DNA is TGCGCCAGCAGTGACCCTCTTGAAGGGGGCGACGGGGAGCTGTTTTTT.